This T cell receptor (beta chain) was captured by sequencing in a study of blood T cell repertoires in COVID-19. Across the whole study: Sites in the United States, Italy and Spain provided acute and convalescent COVID-19 samples. Sources were T cells, B-cell-depleted T cells, or PBMCs; the material itself was cDNA or gDNA.

CDR3 length: 16 amino acids. After removal of 2 bases from V and 4 bases from J, the junction contained 11 bases not matched to a gene. The germline V gene has CDR1 SGHRS and CDR2 YFSETQ. As handled by the study authors: For nucleated cells, counts were estimated from reference gene primer amplification. Using immunoSEQ multiplex PCR, the repertoire was profiled, and TCRdb retains in-frame clones only, with some absent. The DNA gave D and trimming, while V, J and clone size come from that table. The data contain 65,000 to 80,000 clones, roughly 88% of them singletons. This TCR derives from a man younger than 45 with acute or convalescent COVID-19. This sequence joins TRBV5-1 and TRBJ2-5; 7 positions agree with TRBD2. Sequencing was carried out using peripheral blood. The CDR3 here is CASSFSLGAGLETQYF. DNA of the CDR3: TGCGCCAGCAGCTTTAGCCTGGGAGCGGGGTTAGAGACCCAGTACTTC.